There are a few counts of the clone carrying this TCR beta chain. V gave up 1 base and J gave up 1 base, with 10 bases separating them. This CDR3 spans 16 amino acids. Germline V gene lookup returns CDR1 MGHRA and CDR2 YSYEKL. The data were taken from a study of blood T cell repertoires in COVID-19. Study-level information: There were acute and convalescent COVID-19 samples, and they came from the United States, Italy and Spain.

In the authors' workflow: It was from reference gene primer amplification that nucleated cell counts were estimated. Data came from immunoSEQ multiplex PCR; TCRdb stores just in-frame clones and leaves some out. The DNA gave D and trimming, while V, J and clone size come from that table. Among 150,000 to 200,000 clones listed, around 90% were seen once. Sequences were obtained from peripheral blood. The chain joins TRBV4-1 to TRBJ2-2, with D maybe TRBD2 (5 bases). The sequence was obtained from a human donor in a cohort sampled during active COVID-19. CDR3 sequence (DNA): TGCGCCAGCAGCCAAGTCCAGCGGCAGAACACCGGGGAGCTGTTTTTT. Amino acid sequence: CASSQVQRQNTGELFF.